This T cell receptor (beta chain) came from a study of T cells in Graves' hyperthyroidism and ophthalmopathy. This clonotype appeared many times. The antigen is not known. Not enrolled were patients with uncontrolled infection, other autoimmune disease, pregnancy or lactation. Thyroid ultrasound and orbital computed tomography, with clinical symptoms and serum thyroxine and TRAb, informed diagnoses. V gave up 0 bases and J gave up 2 bases; unmatched junction bases: 5. The germline V gene has CDR1 SGHTA and CDR2 FQGTGA. CDR3 size: 17 residues. Study-wide findings and caveats: A model of 13 V-J pairs discriminated ophthalmopathy from stable hyperthyroidism.

Template material for amplifying TCR beta CDR3 regions consisted of RNA transcripts. Using the HTBI primer set, a first-round RT-PCR was run on the TCR CDR3. TCRdb redid the calling of the multiplex PCR reads with MiXCR, one entry per CDR3 protein. The data hold 370,000 or so distinct CDR3 sequences, with 20% to 25% observed a single time. This chain connects TRBV7-3 to TRBJ2-3; TRBD2 agrees at 10 bases. Sample: blood. The source is a man over 45 with Graves' hyperthyroidism. CDR3 DNA sequence: TGTGCCAGCAGCTTAACCCCACTAGCGGGACCCACAGATACGCAGTATTTT. This translates into CASSLTPLAGPTDTQYF. The entire variable domain, with the rest obtained from reference TRBV7-3 and TRBJ2-3, is as follows: GAGVSQTPSNKVTEKGKYVELRCDPISGHTALYWYRQSLGQGPEFLIYFQGTGAADDSGLPNDRFFAVRPEGSVSTLKIQRTERGDSAVYLCASSLTPLAGPTDTQYFGPGTRLTVL.